This TCR beta chain was found in a study of blood T cell repertoires in COVID-19. For the study at large: Material from acute and convalescent COVID-19 was sourced from the United States, Italy and Spain. PBMCs, B-cell-depleted T cells, or T cells provided the cDNA or gDNA that made up the material.

Enrollees, roughly 18 to 89 years old, lived in around 23 US areas. Generated by immunoSEQ multiplex PCR, the TCRdb table keeps only in-frame clones and is missing some. The sample carries fewer than 200,000 clones, 81% recorded once. The germline gives CDR1 SGHTA, CDR2 FQGTGA. The CDR3 sequence is 15 residues long. The trim removed 5 bases at V and 3 bases at J, leaving 7 bases unmatched. The source of this sequence is a woman between 40 and 50 years old with acute COVID-19. The chain has TRBV7-3 and TRBJ2-1; 7 bases align to TRBD2. The source material was PBMCs or T cells enriched from blood (not recorded which). The DNA for the CDR3 is TGTGCCAGCAGCCCCTTTTCGGGAGGCTACAATGAGCAGTTCTTC. It specifies CASSPFSGGYNEQFF. The full variable domain, completed using reference TRBV7-3 and TRBJ2-1, is GAGVSQTPSNKVTEKGKYVELRCDPISGHTALYWYRQSLGQGPEFLIYFQGTGAADDSGLPNDRFFAVRPEGSVSTLKIQRTERGDSAVYLCASSPFSGGYNEQFFGPGTRLTVL.